This T cell receptor (beta chain) was recovered during a study of blood T cell repertoires in COVID-19. TCRdb's copy holds only in-frame clones and misses some; the assay was immunoSEQ multiplex PCR. The sample lists over 100,000 clones; 85% to 90% were seen once. The CDR3 has 16 amino acids. Germline V CDR1 and CDR2: SGDLS, YYNGEE. Trimming took 2 bases from V and 0 from J, leaving 12 bases between them. V is TRBV9 and J is TRBJ1-3; no clear D gene. Input material: peripheral blood. The sequence was collected from an elderly man with acute or convalescent COVID-19. This CDR3 is CASSVGTQSSGNTIYF. CDR3 nucleotides: TGTGCCAGCAGCGTCGGAACACAGAGCTCTGGAAACACCATATATTTT.